The entry below gives a single T cell receptor beta chain sequence along with its context. This sample is part of a study of T cell changes during pregnancy in multiple sclerosis. Germline assignment: CDR1 SGHTA and CDR2 FQGNSA. The ends were cut back, 4 bases at V and 8 bases at J, with 19 bases in the middle. The CDR3 is 15 residues long. Generated by immunoSEQ multiplex PCR, the TCRdb table keeps only in-frame clones and is missing some. The table includes roughly 38,000 clones, about 90% detected once. The V call is TRBV7-2, the J call TRBJ2-3; perhaps TRBD2 as D (5 bases). The sequences come from CD4+ T cells from peripheral blood mononuclear cells, collected in the second trimester of pregnancy. The TCR was taken from a female donor in good health, enrolled as a control in a pregnancy study. Here the CDR3 DNA reads TGTGCCAGCAGCTCCTCGCGAGGGTCTGAGGGTACGCAGTATTTT. Its protein is CASSSSRGSEGTQYF.